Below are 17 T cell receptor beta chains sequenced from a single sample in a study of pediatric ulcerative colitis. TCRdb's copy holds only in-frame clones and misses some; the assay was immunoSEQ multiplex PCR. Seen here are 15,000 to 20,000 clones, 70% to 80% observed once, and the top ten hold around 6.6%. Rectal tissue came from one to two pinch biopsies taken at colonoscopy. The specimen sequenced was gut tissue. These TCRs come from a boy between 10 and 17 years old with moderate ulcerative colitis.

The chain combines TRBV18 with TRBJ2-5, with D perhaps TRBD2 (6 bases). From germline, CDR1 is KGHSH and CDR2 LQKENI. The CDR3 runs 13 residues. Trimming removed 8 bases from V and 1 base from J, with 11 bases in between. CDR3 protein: CASGPGVQETQYF. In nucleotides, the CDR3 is TGTGCCAGCGGCCCGGGAGTCCAAGAGACCCAGTACTTC.

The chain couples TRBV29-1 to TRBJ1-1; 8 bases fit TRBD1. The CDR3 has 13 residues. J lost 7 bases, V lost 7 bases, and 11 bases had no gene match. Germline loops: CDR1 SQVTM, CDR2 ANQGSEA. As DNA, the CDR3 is TGCAGCGCCGGCGACAGGGGTGATGGTGAAGCTTTCTTT. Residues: CSAGDRGDGEAFF.

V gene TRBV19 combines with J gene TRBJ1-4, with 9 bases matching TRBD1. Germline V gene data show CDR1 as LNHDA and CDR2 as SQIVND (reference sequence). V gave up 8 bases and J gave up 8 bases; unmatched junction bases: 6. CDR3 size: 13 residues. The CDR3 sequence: CASVGTGREKLFF. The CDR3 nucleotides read TGTGCCAGTGTCGGGACAGGGAGGGAAAAACTGTTTTTT.

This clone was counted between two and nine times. CDR3 sequence: CAISGTGFGGYTF. The CDR3 DNA reads as TGTGCCATCAGTGGGACAGGCTTTGGTGGCTACACCTTC. The gene calls are TRBV10-3 and TRBJ1-2; 7 bases map to TRBD1. The CDR3 is made up of 13 amino acids. Germline V gene data show CDR1 as ENHRY and CDR2 as SYGVKD. With V trimmed by 4 bases and J by 7 bases, 6 bases remained unmatched.

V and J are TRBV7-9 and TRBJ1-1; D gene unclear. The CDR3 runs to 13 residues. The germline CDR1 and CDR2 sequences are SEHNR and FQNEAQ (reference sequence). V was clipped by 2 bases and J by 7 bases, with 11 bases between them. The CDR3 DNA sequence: TGTGCCAGCAGCTTATTCGGGGAGGGTGAAGCTTTCTTT. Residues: CASSLFGEGEAFF.

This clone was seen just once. The CDR3 region is CASSLMAGGGETQYF. CDR3 coding DNA: TGTGCCAGCAGCTTGATGGCAGGGGGCGGAGAGACCCAGTACTTC. The V gene is TRBV5-4, the J gene TRBJ2-5, with 8 bases that match TRBD1. J lost 4 bases, V lost 1 base, and 6 bases had no gene match. Germline V gene data show CDR1 as SGHNT and CDR2 as YYREEE (reference sequence). The CDR3 totals 15 residues.

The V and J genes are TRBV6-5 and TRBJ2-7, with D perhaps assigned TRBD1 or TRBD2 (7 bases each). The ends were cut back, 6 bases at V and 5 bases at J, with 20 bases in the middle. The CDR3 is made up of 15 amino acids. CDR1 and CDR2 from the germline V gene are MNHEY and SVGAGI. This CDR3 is CASRRPGGDFHEQYF. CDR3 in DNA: TGTGCCAGCAGGCGCCCAGGGGGGGATTTCCACGAGCAGTACTTC.

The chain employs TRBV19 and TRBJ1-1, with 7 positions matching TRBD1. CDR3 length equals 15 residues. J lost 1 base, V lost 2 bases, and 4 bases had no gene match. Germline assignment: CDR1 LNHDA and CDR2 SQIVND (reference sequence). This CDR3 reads CASSIMPGGNTEAFF. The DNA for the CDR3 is TGTGCCAGTAGTATAATGCCAGGGGGGAACACTGAAGCTTTCTTT. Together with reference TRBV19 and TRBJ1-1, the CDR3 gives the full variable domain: DGGITQSPKYLFRKEGQNVTLSCEQNLNHDAMYWYRQDPGQGLRLIYYSQIVNDFQKGDIAEGYSVSREKKESFPLTVTSAQKNPTAFYLCASSIMPGGNTEAFFGQGTRLTVV.

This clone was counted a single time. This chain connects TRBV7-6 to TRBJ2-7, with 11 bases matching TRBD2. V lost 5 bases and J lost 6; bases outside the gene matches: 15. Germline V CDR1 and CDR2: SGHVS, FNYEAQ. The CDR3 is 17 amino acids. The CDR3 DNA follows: TGTGCCAGCAGCCCGGACGGAGGGACTAGCGGCAGAGCCGAGCAGTACTTC. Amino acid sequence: CASSPDGGTSGRAEQYF.

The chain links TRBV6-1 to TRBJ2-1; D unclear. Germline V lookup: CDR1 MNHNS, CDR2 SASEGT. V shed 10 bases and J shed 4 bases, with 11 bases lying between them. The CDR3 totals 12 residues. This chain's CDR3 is CATGLLYNEQFF. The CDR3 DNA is TGTGCCACAGGCCTACTGTACAATGAGCAGTTCTTC.

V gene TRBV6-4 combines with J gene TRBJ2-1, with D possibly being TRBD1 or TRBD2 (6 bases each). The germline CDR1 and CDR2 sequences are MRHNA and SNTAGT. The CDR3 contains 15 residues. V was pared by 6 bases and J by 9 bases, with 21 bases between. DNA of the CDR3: TGTGCCAGCAGCTATACACAGGGACACGGGGGTGAGCAGTTCTTC. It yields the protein CASSYTQGHGGEQFF.

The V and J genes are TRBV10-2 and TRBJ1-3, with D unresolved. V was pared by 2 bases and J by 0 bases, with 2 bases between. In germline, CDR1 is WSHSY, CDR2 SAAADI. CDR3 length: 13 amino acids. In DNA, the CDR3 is TGCGCCAGCAGTGAGACCTCTGGAAACACCATATATTTT. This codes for CASSETSGNTIYF.

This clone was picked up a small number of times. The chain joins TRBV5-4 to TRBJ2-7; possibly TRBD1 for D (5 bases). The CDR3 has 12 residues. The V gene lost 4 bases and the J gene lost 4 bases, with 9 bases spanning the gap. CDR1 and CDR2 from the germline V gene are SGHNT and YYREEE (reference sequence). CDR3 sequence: CASSTAGYEQYF. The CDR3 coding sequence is TGTGCCAGCAGCACCGCAGGGTACGAGCAGTACTTC.

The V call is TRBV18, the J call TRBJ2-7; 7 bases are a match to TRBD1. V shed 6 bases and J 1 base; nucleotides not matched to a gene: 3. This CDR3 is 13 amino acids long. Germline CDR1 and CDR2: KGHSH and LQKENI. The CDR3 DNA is TGTGCCAGCTCCTCAGGGGGTTCCTACGAGCAGTACTTC. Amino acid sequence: CASSSGGSYEQYF.

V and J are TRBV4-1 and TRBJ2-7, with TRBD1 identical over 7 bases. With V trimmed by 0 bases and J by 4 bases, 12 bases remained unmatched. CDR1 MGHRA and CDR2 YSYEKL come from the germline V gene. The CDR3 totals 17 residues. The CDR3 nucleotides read TGCGCCAGCAGCCAAGATGGAAAGGGGGCGAATGCTTACGAGCAGTACTTC. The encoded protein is CASSQDGKGANAYEQYF.

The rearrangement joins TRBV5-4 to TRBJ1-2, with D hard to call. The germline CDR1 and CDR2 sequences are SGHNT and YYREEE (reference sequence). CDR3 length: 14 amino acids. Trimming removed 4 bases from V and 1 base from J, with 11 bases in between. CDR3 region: CASSPSRFNYGYTF. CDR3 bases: TGTGCCAGCAGCCCCTCCAGATTTAACTATGGCTACACCTTC.

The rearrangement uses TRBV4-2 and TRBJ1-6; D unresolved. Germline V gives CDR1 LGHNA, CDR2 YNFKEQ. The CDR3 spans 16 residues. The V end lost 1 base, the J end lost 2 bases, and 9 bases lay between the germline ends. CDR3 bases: TGTGCCAGCAGCCAAGGTCCGGGTGCCTATAATTCACCCCTCCACTTT. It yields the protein CASSQGPGAYNSPLHF.